Listed below are T cell receptor beta chains from one sample, sequenced in a study of T cells in Graves' hyperthyroidism and ophthalmopathy. Via MiXCR, TCRdb re-called the multiplex PCR reads, giving one row per CDR3 protein. Here the sample spans more than 300,000 distinct CDR3 sequences, about 15% being singletons. Source material: blood. The receptor source for this set is an older woman with Graves' hyperthyroidism. Both conserved end residues are part of each CDR3. A D gene is named only where the DNA matches it firmly.

J	D	V	CDR3
TRBJ2-1	-	TRBV30	CAWAGSGQFF
TRBJ2-5	TRBD2	TRBV11-2	CASSRGGGETQYF
TRBJ2-3	TRBD2	TRBV3-1	CASSPSGISTDTQYF
TRBJ2-1	TRBD1	TRBV24-1	CATSDPGTGNYNEQFF
TRBJ2-5	-	TRBV25-1	CASSGWAREETQYF
TRBJ2-5	TRBD2	TRBV6-1	CASSTSYGTKETQYF
TRBJ1-2	-	TRBV5-1	CASSLISGPGAGYTF
TRBJ2-3	-	TRBV12-3/TRBV12-4	CASSFMGSDTQYF
TRBJ2-3	TRBD2	TRBV30	CAWSVTSGSTDTQYF
TRBJ2-2	TRBD1	TRBV12-5	CASGLGGQGTHGELFF
TRBJ1-4	TRBD1	TRBV12-3/TRBV12-4	CASSLEGRGLEKLFF
TRBJ2-3	-	TRBV19	CASSADFGRGPITDTQYF
TRBJ1-2	TRBD1	TRBV2	CASSHRDRDSGYTF
TRBJ1-2	TRBD1	TRBV6-1	CAASMGQGPNYGYTF
TRBJ2-1	-	TRBV7-3	CASSPLLDGYNEQFF
TRBJ2-7	TRBD1	TRBV6-1	CASLEDRVGLYEQYF
TRBJ2-7	TRBD1	TRBV18	CASSPPGQGGEQYF
TRBJ1-1	-	TRBV6-1	CTSSQGRGYTEAFF
TRBJ1-3	-	TRBV7-6	CASSFYRAGDTIYF
TRBJ2-3	TRBD2	TRBV3-1	CASSHQGLANTDTQYF
TRBJ2-1	TRBD2	TRBV5-1	CASSLGASGRSLSSYNEQFF
TRBJ1-5	-	TRBV3-1	CASSQETYNQPQHF
TRBJ2-5	-	TRBV27	CASSRNFVTQETQYF
TRBJ2-2	TRBD1	TRBV29-1	CSVTGTANTGELFF
TRBJ1-2	-	TRBV11-1	CASSPMGGVGYTF
TRBJ1-2	TRBD1	TRBV2	CASLRTGVWGYTF
TRBJ1-2	-	TRBV7-9	CASSLGTRAYAGYTF
TRBJ2-6	-	TRBV5-1	CASSYWTVGGSGANVLTF
TRBJ1-2	-	TRBV12-3/TRBV12-4	CASSPQMSPSGYGYTF
TRBJ1-5	-	TRBV11-2	CASSLDGLTGQPQHF
TRBJ2-7	-	TRBV3-1	CASSTQTGWEQYF
TRBJ2-7	-	TRBV5-1	CASRAGTSYEQYF
TRBJ2-6	-	TRBV19	CASSIRGMGANVLTF
TRBJ2-1	TRBD2	TRBV28	CASSVSGRGANEQFF
TRBJ1-2	-	TRBV7-9	CASSLEASLTYGYTF
TRBJ2-7	TRBD1	TRBV11-1	CASSLTGGQYEQYF
TRBJ1-5	-	TRBV6-1	CASSQTGTNQPQHF
TRBJ2-7	-	TRBV29-1	CSVEDGKAYEQYF
TRBJ2-1	TRBD1	TRBV11-3	CASSLDLGVWGQYNEQFF
TRBJ2-7	-	TRBV19	CASSIASTSRYEQYF
TRBJ2-3	TRBD2	TRBV20-1	CSASGLAGADTQYF
TRBJ2-3	TRBD2	TRBV7-9	CASSSGTSRDTQYF
TRBJ2-5	TRBD1	TRBV2	CASGDRGTQYF
TRBJ2-7	TRBD2	TRBV2	CASSGTSGIYEQYF
TRBJ1-2	TRBD1	TRBV6-1	CASTARGDRGGYGYTF
TRBJ1-3	TRBD1	TRBV4-1	CASSRQGLSGNTIYF
TRBJ2-7	-	TRBV12-3/TRBV12-4	CASSIKASPSYEQYF
TRBJ2-3	-	TRBV29-1	CSVSTDTQYF
TRBJ1-1	TRBD1	TRBV3-1	CASSTPGGRAFF
TRBJ2-1	-	TRBV6-1	CASSSPRVGEQNNEQFF
TRBJ2-1	-	TRBV12-3/TRBV12-4	CASSLAQGHNEQFF
TRBJ2-1	-	TRBV6-1	CASTTWNRHNEQFF
TRBJ1-1	-	TRBV20-1	CSARDLDRSGTEAFF
TRBJ1-2	-	TRBV4-2	CASSQDPMYGYTF
TRBJ2-7	TRBD2	TRBV11-2	CASSSGAGGAYEQYF
TRBJ1-5	-	TRBV28	CASNRQYNQPQHF
TRBJ2-1	TRBD2	TRBV12-3/TRBV12-4	CASGRTSGTRNEQFF
TRBJ2-3	TRBD2	TRBV10-3	CAISPRTSGTDTQYF